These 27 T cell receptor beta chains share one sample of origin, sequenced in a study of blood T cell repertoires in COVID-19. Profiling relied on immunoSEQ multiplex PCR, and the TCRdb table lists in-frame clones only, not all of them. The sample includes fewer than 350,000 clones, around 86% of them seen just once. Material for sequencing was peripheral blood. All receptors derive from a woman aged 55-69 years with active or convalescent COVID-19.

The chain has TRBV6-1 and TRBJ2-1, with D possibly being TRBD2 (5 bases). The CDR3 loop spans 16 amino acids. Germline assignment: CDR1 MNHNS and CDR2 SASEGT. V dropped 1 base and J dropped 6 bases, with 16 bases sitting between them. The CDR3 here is CASSEEDFPLGNEQFF. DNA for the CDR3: TGTGCCAGCAGTGAAGAGGACTTCCCCTTGGGCAATGAGCAGTTCTTC.

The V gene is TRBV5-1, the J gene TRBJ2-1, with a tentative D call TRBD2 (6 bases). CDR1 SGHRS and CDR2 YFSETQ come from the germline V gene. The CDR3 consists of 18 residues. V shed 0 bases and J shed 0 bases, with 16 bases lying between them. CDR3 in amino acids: CASSLEVLGLTSYNEQFF. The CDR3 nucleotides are TGCGCCAGCAGCTTGGAGGTATTGGGACTTACCTCCTACAATGAGCAGTTCTTC.

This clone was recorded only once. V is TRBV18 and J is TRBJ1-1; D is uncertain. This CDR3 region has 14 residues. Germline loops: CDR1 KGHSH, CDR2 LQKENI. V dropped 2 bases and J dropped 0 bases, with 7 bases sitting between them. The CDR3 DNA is TGTGCCAGCTCACCAACCGACATGAACACTGAAGCTTTCTTT. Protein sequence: CASSPTDMNTEAFF.

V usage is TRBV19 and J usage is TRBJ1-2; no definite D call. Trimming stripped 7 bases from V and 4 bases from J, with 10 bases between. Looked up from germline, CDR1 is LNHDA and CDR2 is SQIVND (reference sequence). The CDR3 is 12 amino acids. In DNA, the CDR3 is TGTGCCAGTAAGCGGAGCACCTATGGCTACACCTTC. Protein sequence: CASKRSTYGYTF.

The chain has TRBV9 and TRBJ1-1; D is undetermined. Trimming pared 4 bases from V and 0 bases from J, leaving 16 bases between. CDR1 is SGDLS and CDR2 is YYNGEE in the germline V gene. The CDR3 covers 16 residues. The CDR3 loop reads CASSSRSGPMNTEAFF. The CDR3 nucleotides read TGTGCCAGCAGCTCCCGGTCAGGCCCAATGAACACTGAAGCTTTCTTT. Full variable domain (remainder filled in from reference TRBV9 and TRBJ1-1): DSGVTQTPKHLITATGQRVTLRCSPRSGDLSVYWYQQSLDQGLQFLIQYYNGEERAKGNILERFSAQQFPDLHSELNLSSLELGDSALYFCASSSRSGPMNTEAFFGQGTRLTVV.

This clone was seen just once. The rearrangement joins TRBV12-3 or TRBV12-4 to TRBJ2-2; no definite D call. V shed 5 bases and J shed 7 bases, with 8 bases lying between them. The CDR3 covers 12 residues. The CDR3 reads CASSPYGGELFF. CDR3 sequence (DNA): TGTGCCAGCAGTCCTTACGGCGGGGAGCTGTTTTTT.

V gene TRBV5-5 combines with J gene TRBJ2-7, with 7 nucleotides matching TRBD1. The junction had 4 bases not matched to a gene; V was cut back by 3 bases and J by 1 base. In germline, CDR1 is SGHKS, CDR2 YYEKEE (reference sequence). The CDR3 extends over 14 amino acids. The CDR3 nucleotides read TGTGCCAGCAGCTCGGGACAGATATCCTACGAGCAGTACTTC. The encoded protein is CASSSGQISYEQYF.

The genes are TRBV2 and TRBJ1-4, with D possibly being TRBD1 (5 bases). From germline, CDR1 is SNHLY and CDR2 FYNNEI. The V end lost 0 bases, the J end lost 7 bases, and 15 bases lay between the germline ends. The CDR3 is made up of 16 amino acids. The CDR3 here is CASSEAGRVQGEKLFF. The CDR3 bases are TGTGCCAGCAGTGAAGCAGGGAGGGTTCAGGGTGAAAAACTGTTTTTT.

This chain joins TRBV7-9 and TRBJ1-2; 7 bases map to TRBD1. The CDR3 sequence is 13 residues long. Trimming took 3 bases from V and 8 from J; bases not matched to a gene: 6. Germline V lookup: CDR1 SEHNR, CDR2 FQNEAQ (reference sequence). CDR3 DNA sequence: TGTGCCAGCAGCTTCACGACAGGGCAAGGCTACACCTTC. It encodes CASSFTTGQGYTF.

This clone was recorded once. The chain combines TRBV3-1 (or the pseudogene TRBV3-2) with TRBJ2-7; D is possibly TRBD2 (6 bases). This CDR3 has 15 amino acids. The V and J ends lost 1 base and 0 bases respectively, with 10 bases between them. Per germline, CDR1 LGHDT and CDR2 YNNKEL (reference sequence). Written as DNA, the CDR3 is TGTGCCAGCAGCCAAGCCGGGGGAGGCTCCTACGAGCAGTACTTC. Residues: CASSQAGGGSYEQYF.

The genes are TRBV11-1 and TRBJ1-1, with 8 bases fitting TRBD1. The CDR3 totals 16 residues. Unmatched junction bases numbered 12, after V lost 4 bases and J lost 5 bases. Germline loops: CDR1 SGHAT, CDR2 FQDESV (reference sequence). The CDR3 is CASSSDRAYGGTEAFF. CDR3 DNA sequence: TGTGCCAGCAGCTCGGACAGGGCCTATGGAGGGACTGAAGCTTTCTTT. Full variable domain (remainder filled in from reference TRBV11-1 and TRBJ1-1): EAEVAQSPRYKITEKSQAVAFWCDPISGHATLYWYRQILGQGPELLVQFQDESVVDDSQLPKDRFSAERLKGVDSTLKIQPAELGDSAMYLCASSSDRAYGGTEAFFGQGTRLTVV.

DNA of the CDR3: TGTGCCAGCAGCTTCGAGTTAGGGGGAAGGAGGGAGACCCAGTACTTC. Translation gives CASSFELGGRRETQYF. The chain couples TRBV11-1 to TRBJ2-5, with D perhaps TRBD1 (6 bases). The V and J ends lost 3 bases and 5 bases respectively, with 19 bases between them. The CDR3 covers 16 residues. Germline CDR1 is SGHAT and CDR2 is FQDESV (reference sequence).

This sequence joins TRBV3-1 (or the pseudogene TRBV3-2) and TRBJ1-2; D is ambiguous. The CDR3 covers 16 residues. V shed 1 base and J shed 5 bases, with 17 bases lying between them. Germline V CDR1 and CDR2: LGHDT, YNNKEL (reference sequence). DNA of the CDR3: TGTGCCAGCAGCCAAGGGTACACGTCGGGTGGGTATGGCTACACCTTC. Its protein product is CASSQGYTSGGYGYTF.

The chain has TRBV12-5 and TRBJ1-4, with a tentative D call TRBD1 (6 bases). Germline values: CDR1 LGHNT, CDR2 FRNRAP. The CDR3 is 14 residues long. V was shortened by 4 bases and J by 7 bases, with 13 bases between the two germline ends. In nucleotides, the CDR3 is TGTGCTAGTGGTTCCGGGGAACAGGGTGAAAAACTGTTTTTT. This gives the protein CASGSGEQGEKLFF.

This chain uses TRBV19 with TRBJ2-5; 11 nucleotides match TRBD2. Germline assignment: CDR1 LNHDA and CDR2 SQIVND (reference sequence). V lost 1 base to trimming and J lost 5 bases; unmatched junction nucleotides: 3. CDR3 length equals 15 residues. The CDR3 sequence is CASSIGSGGGETQYF. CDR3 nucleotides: TGTGCCAGTAGTATAGGTAGCGGGGGGGGCGAGACCCAGTACTTC.

This CDR3 reads CASSTGLARTFF. CDR3 nucleotides: TGTGCCAGCAGTACCGGACTAGCTCGCACGTTCTTC. The chain carries TRBV28 and TRBJ2-1; TRBD2 matches 8 bases. Per the germline V gene, CDR1 is MDHEN and CDR2 is SYDVKM. CDR3 size: 12 residues. V shed 5 bases, J shed 15 bases, and the junction held 9 bases outside the gene matches.

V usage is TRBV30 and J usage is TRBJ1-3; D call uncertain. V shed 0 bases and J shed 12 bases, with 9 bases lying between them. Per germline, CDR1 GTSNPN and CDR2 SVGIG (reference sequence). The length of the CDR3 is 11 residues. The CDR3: CAWSVGSYIYF. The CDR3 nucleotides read TGTGCCTGGAGTGTAGGGAGTTACATATATTTT. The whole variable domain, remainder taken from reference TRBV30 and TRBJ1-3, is SQTIHQWPATLVQPVGSPLSLECTVEGTSNPNLYWYRQAAGRGLQLLFYSVGIGQISSEVPQNLSASRPQDRQFILSSKKLLLSDSGFYLCAWSVGSYIYFGEGSWLTVV.

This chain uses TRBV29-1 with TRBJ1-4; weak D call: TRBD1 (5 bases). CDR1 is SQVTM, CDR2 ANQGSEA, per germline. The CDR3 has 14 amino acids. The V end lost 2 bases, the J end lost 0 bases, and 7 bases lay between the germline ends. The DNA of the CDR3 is TGCAGCGTTGAACGACAGCCAACTAATGAAAAACTGTTTTTT. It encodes CSVERQPTNEKLFF.

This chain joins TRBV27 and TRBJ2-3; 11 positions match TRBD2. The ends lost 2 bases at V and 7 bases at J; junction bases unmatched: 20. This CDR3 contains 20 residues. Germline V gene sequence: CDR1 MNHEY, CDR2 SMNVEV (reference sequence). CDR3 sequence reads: CASSLRGFVGASGGSYTQYF. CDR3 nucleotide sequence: TGTGCCAGCAGTTTAAGGGGGTTCGTAGGAGCTAGCGGGGGGAGTTATACGCAGTATTTT.

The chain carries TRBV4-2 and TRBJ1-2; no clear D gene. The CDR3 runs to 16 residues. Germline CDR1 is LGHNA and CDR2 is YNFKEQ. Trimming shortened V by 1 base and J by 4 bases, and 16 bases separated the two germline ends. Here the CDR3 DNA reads TGTGCCAGCAGCCAAGGTCGGGAGTTTGGATCCTATGGCTACACCTTC. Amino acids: CASSQGREFGSYGYTF.

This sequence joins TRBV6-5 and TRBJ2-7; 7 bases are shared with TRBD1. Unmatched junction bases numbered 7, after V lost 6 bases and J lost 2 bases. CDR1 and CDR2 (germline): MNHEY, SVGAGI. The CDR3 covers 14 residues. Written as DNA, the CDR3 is TGTGCCAGCAGATTAAGGGGGACAGCCTACGAGCAGTACTTC. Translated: CASRLRGTAYEQYF.

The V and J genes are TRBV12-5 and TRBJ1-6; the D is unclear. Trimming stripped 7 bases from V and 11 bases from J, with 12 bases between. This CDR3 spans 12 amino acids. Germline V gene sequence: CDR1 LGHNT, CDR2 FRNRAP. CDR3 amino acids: CASAPGETPLHF. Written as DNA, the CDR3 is TGTGCTAGTGCCCCCGGAGAAACACCCCTCCACTTT.

This CDR3 reads CASSKRGSTDTQYF. CDR3 in DNA: TGTGCCAGCAGCAAGCGGGGGAGCACAGATACGCAGTATTTT. The V gene is TRBV3-1 (or the pseudogene TRBV3-2), the J gene TRBJ2-3; 8 nucleotides line up with TRBD2. CDR1 is LGHDT, CDR2 YNNKEL, per germline (reference sequence). The V segment lost 5 bases and the J segment 0 bases; nucleotides outside the gene matches: 1. The CDR3 sequence is 14 residues long.

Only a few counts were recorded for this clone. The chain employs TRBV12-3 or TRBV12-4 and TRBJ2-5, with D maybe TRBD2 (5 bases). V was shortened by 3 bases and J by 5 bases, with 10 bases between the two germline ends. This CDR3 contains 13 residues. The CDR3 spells CASSLGRRETQYF. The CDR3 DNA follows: TGTGCCAGCAGTTTGGGCCGGAGGGAGACCCAGTACTTC.

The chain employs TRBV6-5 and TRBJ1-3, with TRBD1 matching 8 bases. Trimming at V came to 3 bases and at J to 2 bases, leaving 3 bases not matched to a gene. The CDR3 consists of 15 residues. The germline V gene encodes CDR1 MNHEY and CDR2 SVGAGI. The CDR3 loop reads CASSYGTGPGNTIYF. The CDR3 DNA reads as TGTGCCAGCAGTTATGGGACAGGCCCTGGAAACACCATATATTTT.

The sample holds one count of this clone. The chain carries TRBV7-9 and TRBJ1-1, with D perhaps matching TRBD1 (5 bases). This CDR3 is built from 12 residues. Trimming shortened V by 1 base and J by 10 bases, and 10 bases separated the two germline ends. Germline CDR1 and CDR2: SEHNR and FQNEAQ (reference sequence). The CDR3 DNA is TGTGCCAGCAGCTTAGGAGGACAAGTAGCTTTCTTT. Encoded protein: CASSLGGQVAFF.

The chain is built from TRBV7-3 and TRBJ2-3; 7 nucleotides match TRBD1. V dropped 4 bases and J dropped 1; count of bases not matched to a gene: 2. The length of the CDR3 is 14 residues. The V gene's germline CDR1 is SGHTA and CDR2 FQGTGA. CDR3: CASSSGGGTDTQYF. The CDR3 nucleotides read TGTGCCAGCAGCTCAGGGGGTGGCACAGATACGCAGTATTTT.